A single sample gave rise to the 29 T cell receptor beta chains below, sequenced in a study of cytomegalovirus exposure and HLA in healthy donors (dated by TCRdb to 2016 to 2017). The library relied on the immunoSEQ multiplex PCR assay. For the multiplex PCR, a mixture combining 60 forward primers for TCR Vbeta segments and 13 reverse primers for TCR Jbeta segments was used. TCRdb obtained this table from immuneACCESS and retained in-frame rearrangements with V and J assigned. These tables miss some clones; where compared with another copy, unresolved V genes account for less than half of the shortfall, and the remainder is unexplained. The sample table includes 200,000 or so clones. The top ten clonotypes cover around 0.74% of the sample. What was sequenced was PBMCs. These receptors were obtained from a boy younger than 18 in good health and CMV-seronegative.

The chain employs TRBV30 and TRBJ1-5, with 7 nucleotides matching TRBD1. Germline assignment: CDR1 GTSNPN and CDR2 SVGIG (reference sequence). J lost 6 bases, V lost 3 bases, and 8 bases had no gene match. This CDR3 region has 14 residues. DNA of the CDR3: TGTGCCTGGAGAGGGGCAGGGGGATCTCAGCCCCAGCATTTT. It yields the protein CAWRGAGGSQPQHF.

This chain connects TRBV5-1 to TRBJ1-6; D is ambiguous. The CDR3 runs 14 residues. The germline CDR1 and CDR2 sequences are SGHRS and YFSETQ. V lost 0 bases and J lost 6, with 7 bases in between. Here the CDR3 DNA reads TGCGCCAGCAGCTTGGCGGGGATTAATTCACCCCTCCACTTT. It codes for CASSLAGINSPLHF.

The rearrangement links TRBV5-1 to TRBJ1-1, with TRBD1 matching over 7 bases. Unmatched junction bases numbered 6, after V lost 0 bases and J lost 1 base. The germline V gene encodes CDR1 SGHRS and CDR2 YFSETQ. The CDR3 loop spans 16 amino acids. The CDR3 loop is CASSLVSGTANTEAFF. In nucleotides, the CDR3 is TGCGCCAGCAGCTTGGTCTCCGGGACAGCGAACACTGAAGCTTTCTTT.

The chain has TRBV6-5 and TRBJ1-2, with TRBD1 matching 8 bases. Germline V lookup: CDR1 MNHEY, CDR2 SVGAGI. The CDR3 sequence is 15 residues long. V lost 6 bases and J lost 6; bases outside the gene matches: 12. CDR3 sequence (DNA): TGTGCCAGCAGGGACAACAGGGGGTTGGGGCATGGCTACACCTTC. Its translation: CASRDNRGLGHGYTF.

The gene calls are TRBV9 and TRBJ1-4; 7 bases fit TRBD1. The CDR3 spans 16 residues. The V gene end was trimmed by 0 bases and the J gene end by 8 bases; junction bases not matched to a gene: 10. Germline V gene sequence: CDR1 SGDLS, CDR2 YYNGEE. The CDR3: CASSVGVRGRNEKLFF. The CDR3, as DNA: TGTGCCAGCAGCGTAGGGGTAAGGGGGCGGAACGAAAAACTGTTTTTT. Drawing the rest from reference TRBV9 and TRBJ1-4, the complete variable domain is DSGVTQTPKHLITATGQRVTLRCSPRSGDLSVYWYQQSLDQGLQFLIQYYNGEERAKGNILERFSAQQFPDLHSELNLSSLELGDSALYFCASSVGVRGRNEKLFFGSGTQLSVL.

The J gene is TRBJ1-1, the V gene TRBV6-4; 10 bases match TRBD1. This CDR3 has 14 residues. Per germline, CDR1 MRHNA and CDR2 SNTAGT. V gave up 5 bases and J gave up 5 bases; unmatched junction bases: 5. The CDR3 sequence: CASSPGQGITEAFF. The CDR3 bases are TGTGCCAGCAGTCCGGGACAGGGGATAACTGAAGCTTTCTTT.

CDR3 in DNA: TGTGCCAGCAGCTCAAACCGGGACAGGGGACCGGGAAACACCATATATTTT. Amino acids: CASSSNRDRGPGNTIYF. The chain uses TRBV11-2 and TRBJ1-3; 10 bases are a match to TRBD1. V lost 4 bases, J lost 4 bases, and 10 bases stayed unmatched. Germline CDR1 and CDR2: SGHAT and FQNNGV. The CDR3 has 17 amino acids.

The chain couples TRBV30 to TRBJ1-1, with a tentative D call TRBD1 (6 bases). Germline V gene data show CDR1 as GTSNPN and CDR2 as SVGIG (reference sequence). Trimming shortened V by 2 bases and J by 5 bases, and 18 bases separated the two germline ends. The CDR3 length is 15 residues. The CDR3 region is CAWSPGTSQGTEAFF. The DNA of the CDR3 is TGTGCCTGGAGTCCCGGGACATCTCAAGGTACTGAAGCTTTCTTT.

The chain carries TRBV19 and TRBJ2-3; TRBD1 is a possible D gene (6 bases). The CDR3 consists of 13 residues. The V gene lost 3 bases and the J gene lost 5 bases, with 9 bases spanning the gap. The germline CDR1 and CDR2 sequences are LNHDA and SQIVND (reference sequence). CDR3: CASSIGRGDTQYF. For the CDR3, the DNA is TGTGCCAGTAGTATTGGCAGGGGAGATACGCAGTATTTT.

CDR3 loop: CASRTSGAGTYEQYF. The CDR3 region has the DNA TGTGCCAGCAGGACATCAGGGGCTGGGACGTACGAGCAGTACTTC. The chain recombines TRBV28 with TRBJ2-7, with D perhaps matching TRBD1 (6 bases). Germline V gene lookup returns CDR1 MDHEN and CDR2 SYDVKM. Deletions cut 6 bases from V and 4 bases from J, with 19 bases between. This CDR3 contains 15 residues.

The V and J genes are TRBV28 and TRBJ1-5; D is perhaps TRBD1 (5 bases). The length of the CDR3 is 17 residues. The germline V and J ends were trimmed by 6 bases and 0 bases, with 18 bases remaining between them. Germline lookup yields CDR1 MDHEN and CDR2 SYDVKM. The DNA for the CDR3 is TGTGCCAGCAGGCCCGGACATCTCCTCGATAGCAATCAGCCCCAGCATTTT. It codes for CASRPGHLLDSNQPQHF.

The rearrangement joins TRBV2 to TRBJ2-7; D might be TRBD2 (5 bases). The CDR3 loop spans 16 amino acids. Germline CDR1 SNHLY, CDR2 FYNNEI. Trimming shortened V by 4 bases and J by 3 bases, and 19 bases separated the two germline ends. The CDR3 region is CASSASRGTQLYEQYF. Written as DNA, the CDR3 is TGTGCCAGCAGTGCATCCCGGGGAACACAGCTCTACGAGCAGTACTTC.

V gene TRBV9 combines with J gene TRBJ1-5; 10 bases agree with TRBD1. The length of the CDR3 is 15 residues. Per germline, CDR1 SGDLS and CDR2 YYNGEE. The junction had 6 bases not matched to a gene; V was cut back by 5 bases and J by 4 bases. The chain's CDR3 is CASSRGQGTNQPQHF. CDR3 bases: TGTGCCAGCAGTAGGGGACAGGGGACAAATCAGCCCCAGCATTTT.

The chain joins TRBV6-1 to TRBJ1-3, with D possibly matching TRBD1 (5 bases). In germline, CDR1 is MNHNS, CDR2 SASEGT. V lost 4 bases and J lost 4, with 20 bases in between. This CDR3 region has 17 residues. As DNA, the CDR3 is TGTGCCAGCAGTGCGCGCTATGACAGAAACTCCGGAAACACCATATATTTT. Protein: CASSARYDRNSGNTIYF.

The chain recombines TRBV4-1 with TRBJ1-1, with D unresolved. Trimming removed 2 bases from V and 1 base from J, with 8 bases in between. CDR3 length: 14 amino acids. CDR1 and CDR2 (germline): MGHRA, YSYEKL. As DNA, the CDR3 is TGCGCCAGCAGCCAACCCATCCAGAACACTGAAGCTTTCTTT. Encoded protein: CASSQPIQNTEAFF.

The CDR3 region is CSVETTGSSYEQYF. CDR3 bases: TGCAGCGTTGAGACGACAGGGTCCTCCTACGAGCAGTACTTC. The rearrangement joins TRBV29-1 to TRBJ2-7; 7 bases align to TRBD1. V lost 3 bases, J lost 0 bases, and 5 bases stayed unmatched. Germline V gene data show CDR1 as SQVTM and CDR2 as ANQGSEA. CDR3 length equals 14 residues.

On this clone: The same CDR3 can be traced to other DNA sequences in this sample. The chain recombines TRBV5-1 with TRBJ2-1; no definite D call. The V end lost 0 bases, the J end lost 6 bases, and 7 bases lay between the germline ends. Germline lookup yields CDR1 SGHRS and CDR2 YFSETQ. The CDR3 consists of 13 residues. DNA of the CDR3: TGCGCCAGCAGCTTGGGGCCGTCCAATGAGCAGTTCTTC. Protein: CASSLGPSNEQFF.

The chain carries TRBV5-1 and TRBJ2-7; D possibly corresponds to TRBD1 (6 bases). The length of the CDR3 is 16 residues. The V end was cut by 5 bases, the J end by 1 base, with 19 bases between. Germline-derived CDR1 and CDR2 are SGHRS and YFSETQ. The CDR3 DNA reads TGCGCCAGCAGTCCATTAGCCGGGACAAATTCCTACGAGCAGTACTTC. Protein sequence: CASSPLAGTNSYEQYF.

With regard to this clone: This sample also contains other DNA sequences that code for the same CDR3. The rearrangement links TRBV27 to TRBJ2-7, with D uncertain. This CDR3 has 12 amino acids. V lost 2 bases, J lost 8 bases, and 10 bases lay in between. Germline CDR1 reads MNHEY; CDR2 reads SMNVEV (reference sequence). The CDR3 region has the DNA TGTGCCAGCAGTTTAAGACACCACAAGCAGTACTTC. This encodes CASSLRHHKQYF.

The chain employs TRBV9 and TRBJ2-5; tentative D call: TRBD2 (5 bases). The ends were cut back, 0 bases at V and 5 bases at J, with 8 bases in the middle. CDR3 length equals 13 residues. CDR1 is SGDLS, CDR2 YYNGEE, per germline. In DNA form, the CDR3 reads TGTGCCAGCAGCGTAGGCTCTAGCGAGACCCAGTACTTC. The encoded protein is CASSVGSSETQYF.

The chain uses TRBV29-1 and TRBJ1-1; D uncertain. Germline V gene data show CDR1 as SQVTM and CDR2 as ANQGSEA. Trimming took off 4 bases at V and 3 bases at J, with 12 bases between the two ends. This CDR3 is built from 13 residues. For the CDR3, the DNA is TGCAGCGTTGTGGAGGCAGACTACACTGAAGCTTTCTTT. Amino acid sequence: CSVVEADYTEAFF.

The chain recombines TRBV28 with TRBJ1-5; D is ambiguous. The CDR3 runs 14 residues. V lost 5 bases to trimming and J lost 2 bases, with 10 bases between them. The V gene's germline CDR1 is MDHEN and CDR2 SYDVKM. The CDR3 nucleotides read TGTGCCAGCAGTATTATTACAGGCAATCAGCCCCAGCATTTT. It specifies CASSIITGNQPQHF.

This chain joins TRBV5-1 and TRBJ2-5, with 9 bases that match TRBD1. Losses at the gene ends were 4 bases for V and 4 bases for J; bases not matched to a gene: 11. Germline CDR1 and CDR2: SGHRS and YFSETQ. The CDR3 has 16 residues. This CDR3 reads CASSVPQGQGRETQYF. Written as DNA, the CDR3 is TGCGCCAGCAGCGTACCCCAGGGACAGGGCCGAGAGACCCAGTACTTC.

The chain employs TRBV30 and TRBJ2-3; D may be TRBD1 (5 bases). CDR1 and CDR2 (germline): GTSNPN, SVGIG (reference sequence). The CDR3 contains 13 residues. V was shortened by 3 bases and J by 4 bases, with 11 bases between the two germline ends. The CDR3 DNA follows: TGTGCCTGGAGGCAGGGATACTCAGATACGCAGTATTTT. This translates into CAWRQGYSDTQYF.

This chain connects TRBV5-1 to TRBJ2-5, with 10 positions matching TRBD2. The V gene end was trimmed by 1 base and the J gene end by 3 bases; junction bases not matched to a gene: 0. The germline gives CDR1 SGHRS, CDR2 YFSETQ. The CDR3 totals 14 residues. In DNA form, the CDR3 reads TGCGCCAGCAGCTTGACTAGCGGGGAAGAGACCCAGTACTTC. Amino acid sequence: CASSLTSGEETQYF.

The chain is built from TRBV7-2 and TRBJ1-1; D unclear. With 3 bases removed from V and 1 base from J, the gap between germline ends came to 9 bases. CDR3 length equals 14 residues. Germline assignment: CDR1 SGHTA and CDR2 FQGNSA. The CDR3 loop is CASSFTSGNTEAFF. CDR3 sequence (DNA): TGTGCCAGCAGCTTTACCAGCGGGAACACTGAAGCTTTCTTT.

The V and J genes are TRBV5-1 and TRBJ1-1; D is undetermined. Germline V gene sequence: CDR1 SGHRS, CDR2 YFSETQ. CDR3 length: 14 residues. V lost 0 bases, J lost 1 base, and 7 bases lay in between. CDR3 in amino acids: CASSLEWQNTEAFF. DNA for the CDR3: TGCGCCAGCAGCTTGGAGTGGCAGAACACTGAAGCTTTCTTT. Full variable domain (remainder filled in from reference TRBV5-1 and TRBJ1-1): KAGVTQTPRYLIKTRGQQVTLSCSPISGHRSVSWYQQTPGQGLQFLFEYFSETQRNKGNFPGRFSGRQFSNSRSEMNVSTLELGDSALYLCASSLEWQNTEAFFGQGTRLTVV.

J is TRBJ2-4 and V is TRBV27; 7 bases align to TRBD1. The V segment lost 10 bases and the J segment 5 bases; nucleotides outside the gene matches: 8. The CDR3 totals 13 residues. CDR1 and CDR2 (germline): MNHEY, SMNVEV (reference sequence). CDR3 residues: CATQPRGQNIQYF. The CDR3 DNA reads as TGTGCCACCCAGCCTAGGGGGCAAAACATTCAGTACTTC.

The V call is TRBV9, the J call TRBJ1-2, with TRBD1 matching over 9 bases. Germline V gives CDR1 SGDLS, CDR2 YYNGEE. The CDR3 totals 15 residues. The trim removed 0 bases at V and 8 bases at J, leaving 8 bases unmatched. The CDR3 DNA is TGTGCCAGCAGCGTAGGGGACAGGGTACGAGGCGGCTACACCTTC. This codes for CASSVGDRVRGGYTF.